What follows are 12 T cell receptor beta chains derived from one specimen sequenced in a study of cytomegalovirus exposure and HLA in healthy donors. PCR primers comprised 60 Vbeta and 13 Jbeta primers. This table comes from immunoSEQ multiplex PCR, and its TCRdb copy is limited to in-frame clones, with some not included. The sample lists about 160,000 clones; about 81% were seen once. Sequenced: PBMCs. The origin of the receptors is a girl aged 10-17 years in good health and CMV-seropositive.

J is TRBJ2-5 and V is TRBV18; 14 nucleotides agree with TRBD2. The junction had 1 base not matched to a gene; V was cut back by 3 bases and J by 4 bases. The CDR3 runs 15 residues. The germline gives CDR1 KGHSH, CDR2 LQKENI. The CDR3, as DNA: TGTGCCAGCTCACCGGGACTAGCGGGAGTAGAGACCCAGTACTTC. This gives the protein CASSPGLAGVETQYF.

The chain couples TRBV5-4 to TRBJ2-3, with 8 positions matching TRBD2. CDR3 size: 16 residues. Germline CDR1 reads SGHNT; CDR2 reads YYREEE (reference sequence). With V trimmed by 2 bases and J by 0 bases, 5 bases remained unmatched. CDR3 nucleotides: TGTGCCAGCAGCTTTACAGCGGGGGCCAGCACAGATACGCAGTATTTT. It yields the protein CASSFTAGASTDTQYF.

This clone was observed a handful of times. This rearrangement joins TRBV6-4 to TRBJ1-1, with D uncertain. The ends were cut back, 6 bases at V and 1 base at J, with 9 bases in the middle. The CDR3 sequence is 13 residues long. Germline CDR1 and CDR2: MRHNA and SNTAGT. DNA for the CDR3: TGTGCCAGCAGCCTACAGAGGAACACTGAAGCTTTCTTT. This encodes CASSLQRNTEAFF.

The V and J genes are TRBV11-3 and TRBJ2-7, with TRBD1 as a possible D gene (5 bases). The ends were cut back, 0 bases at V and 3 bases at J, with 6 bases in the middle. CDR1 and CDR2 from the germline V gene are SGHNT and YENEEA. The CDR3 is made up of 13 amino acids. In nucleotides, the CDR3 is TGTGCCAGCAGCTTAGACAGGGACTACGAGCAGTACTTC. This codes for CASSLDRDYEQYF. Complete variable domain (other parts from reference TRBV11-3 and TRBJ2-7): EAGVVQSPRYKIIEKKQPVAFWCNPISGHNTLYWYLQNLGQGPELLIRYENEEAVDDSQLPKDRFSAERLKGVDSTLKIQPAELGDSAVYLCASSLDRDYEQYFGPGTRLTVT.

The chain carries TRBV7-9 and TRBJ1-3, with TRBD1 matching over 9 bases. Germline V gene sequence: CDR1 SEHNR, CDR2 FQNEAQ (reference sequence). J lost 0 bases, V lost 5 bases, and 14 bases had no gene match. This CDR3 is built from 19 residues. The chain's CDR3 is CASSLEGTGPRSSGNTIYF. In DNA form, the CDR3 reads TGTGCCAGCAGCCTAGAAGGGACAGGGCCCCGGTCCTCTGGAAACACCATATATTTT.

The chain couples TRBV28 to TRBJ1-1; TRBD1 might be the D (5 bases). Germline V gives CDR1 MDHEN, CDR2 SYDVKM. V was pared by 8 bases and J by 1 base, with 11 bases between. CDR3 length: 13 amino acids. In DNA form, the CDR3 reads TGTGCCAGCGGGGGGATTTGGAACACTGAAGCTTTCTTT. This codes for CASGGIWNTEAFF.

The chain combines TRBV9 with TRBJ2-5; 15 bases map to TRBD2. This CDR3 has 19 amino acids. With V trimmed by 2 bases and J by 4 bases, 12 bases remained unmatched. Germline CDR1 and CDR2: SGDLS and YYNGEE. The CDR3 here is CASSVGTSGGQKFVETQYF. The CDR3 DNA sequence: TGTGCCAGCAGCGTTGGGACTAGCGGGGGGCAAAAATTTGTAGAGACCCAGTACTTC. Looking up the rest from reference TRBV9 and TRBJ2-5 gives the full variable domain: DSGVTQTPKHLITATGQRVTLRCSPRSGDLSVYWYQQSLDQGLQFLIQYYNGEERAKGNILERFSAQQFPDLHSELNLSSLELGDSALYFCASSVGTSGGQKFVETQYFGPGTRLLVL.

J is TRBJ2-3 and V is TRBV10-1; maybe TRBD2 (6 bases). Deletions cut 8 bases from V and 10 bases from J, with 13 bases between. The CDR3 spans 11 residues. Germline CDR1 reads WNHNN; CDR2 reads SYGVQD (reference sequence). The CDR3 region is CASGGVAAQYF. The CDR3 region has the DNA TGCGCCAGCGGAGGGGTGGCTGCGCAGTATTTT.

The CDR3 here is CASDGGTDTQYF. In DNA form, the CDR3 reads TGTGCCAGTGACGGAGGCACAGATACGCAGTATTTT. The chain has TRBV19 and TRBJ2-3; no reliable D call. Per germline, CDR1 LNHDA and CDR2 SQIVND (reference sequence). The germline V and J ends were trimmed by 8 bases and 1 base, with 7 bases remaining between them. The CDR3 totals 12 residues.

The rearrangement uses TRBV6-5 and TRBJ2-5, with 8 bases lining up with TRBD2. The germline V gene encodes CDR1 MNHEY and CDR2 SVGAGI. The CDR3 runs to 14 residues. Trimming took 2 bases from V and 4 from J; bases not matched to a gene: 3. The CDR3 sequence: CASSYTGGRETQYF. The CDR3 DNA reads TGTGCCAGCAGTTACACGGGAGGGCGAGAGACCCAGTACTTC.

This chain connects TRBV6-5 to TRBJ1-2, with 11 bases matching TRBD1. Per germline, CDR1 MNHEY and CDR2 SVGAGI. There are 14 residues in the CDR3. Trimming removed 2 bases from V and 7 bases from J; junction bases left unmatched: 3. The CDR3 coding sequence is TGTGCCAGCAGTTACAGTGGACAGGGGGCTGGCTACACCTTC. This translates into CASSYSGQGAGYTF.

The chain uses TRBV6-6 and TRBJ2-7, with unresolved D. CDR3 length equals 14 residues. Trimming left V 4 bases short and J 2 bases short, with 12 bases between. Germline V gene lookup returns CDR1 MNHNY and CDR2 SVGAGI (reference sequence). In DNA form, the CDR3 reads TGTGCCAGCAGTTCCCCGATCGCGCCCTACGAGCAGTACTTC. This gives the protein CASSSPIAPYEQYF.